This T cell receptor (beta chain) stems from a study of a mutant IDH1 vaccine in newly diagnosed glioma. The germline gives CDR1 SGHTA, CDR2 FQGNSA. This CDR3 is 14 amino acids long. The germline V and J ends were trimmed by 1 base and 2 bases, with 6 bases remaining between them. As regards this clone: What it binds is unknown.

The time point is: week 5, during vaccination. Every single dose of the vaccine, 300 ug of mutant IDH1 20-mer peptide, came with topical imiquimod. Repertoires were generated with immunoSEQ multiplex PCR, while TCRdb's copy carries only in-frame clones and drops some. The repertoire consists of around 31,000 clones, with roughly 50% occurring once and the leading ten covering approximately 11%. The clonotype was recovered from a woman aged 18-30 years with glioma. The V call is TRBV7-2, the J call TRBJ2-1; the D is unclear. The specimen was PBMCs, collected from a glioma patient whose treatment included an IDH1 peptide vaccine. In DNA form, the CDR3 reads TGTGCCAGCAGCTTAGGCGAAGCCTACAATGAGCAGTTCTTC. Translated, it gives CASSLGEAYNEQFF.